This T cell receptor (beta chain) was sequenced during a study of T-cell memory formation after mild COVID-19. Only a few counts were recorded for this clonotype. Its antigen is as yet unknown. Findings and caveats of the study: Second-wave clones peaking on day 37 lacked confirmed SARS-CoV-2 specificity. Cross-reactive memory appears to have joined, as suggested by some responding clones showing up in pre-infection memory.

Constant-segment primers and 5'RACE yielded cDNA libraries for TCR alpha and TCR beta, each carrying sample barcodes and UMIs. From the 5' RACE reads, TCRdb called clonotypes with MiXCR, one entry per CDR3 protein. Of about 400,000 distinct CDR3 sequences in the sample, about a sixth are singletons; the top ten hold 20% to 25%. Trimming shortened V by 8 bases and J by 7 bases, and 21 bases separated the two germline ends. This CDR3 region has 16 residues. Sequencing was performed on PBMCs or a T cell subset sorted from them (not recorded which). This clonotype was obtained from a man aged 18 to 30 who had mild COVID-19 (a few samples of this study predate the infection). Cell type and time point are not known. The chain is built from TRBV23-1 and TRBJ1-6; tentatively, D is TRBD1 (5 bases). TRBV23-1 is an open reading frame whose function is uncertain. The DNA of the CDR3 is TGCGCCAGCCCCGTTCACGCCCGGGGGAACAATTCACCCCTCCACTTT. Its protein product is CASPVHARGNNSPLHF.